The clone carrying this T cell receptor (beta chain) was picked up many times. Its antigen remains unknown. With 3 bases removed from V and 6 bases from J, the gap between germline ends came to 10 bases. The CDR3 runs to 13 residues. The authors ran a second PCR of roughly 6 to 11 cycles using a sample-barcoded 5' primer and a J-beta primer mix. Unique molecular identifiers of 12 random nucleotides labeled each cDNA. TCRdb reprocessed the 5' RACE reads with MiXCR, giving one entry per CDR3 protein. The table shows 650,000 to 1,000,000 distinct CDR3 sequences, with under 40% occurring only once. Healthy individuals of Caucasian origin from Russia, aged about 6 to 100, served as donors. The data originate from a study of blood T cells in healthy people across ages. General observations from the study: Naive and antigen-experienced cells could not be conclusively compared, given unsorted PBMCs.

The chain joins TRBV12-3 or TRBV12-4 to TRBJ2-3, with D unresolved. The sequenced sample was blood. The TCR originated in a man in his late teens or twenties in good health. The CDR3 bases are TGTGCCAGCAGTTTTTCTGGGTTCGATACGCAGTATTTT. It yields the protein CASSFSGFDTQYF.